These 8 T cell receptor beta chains share one sample of origin, sequenced in a study of OX40 agonist ivuxolimab in advanced cancers. TCRdb's table, derived via immunoSEQ multiplex PCR, lists solely in-frame clones and lacks some. The data show tens of thousands of clones, with 90% seen just once and less than 0.6% held by the top ten. Material: CD4+ or CD8+ T cells sorted from blood, obtained in a trial of the OX40 agonist ivuxolimab. These receptors came from an adult with an advanced solid tumor such as melanoma, head and neck, liver or kidney cancer.

The chain uses TRBV5-1 and TRBJ2-3, with D tentatively TRBD1 or TRBD2 (5 bases each). This CDR3 spans 14 amino acids. Trimming took off 1 base at V and 4 bases at J, with 10 bases between the two ends. Germline values: CDR1 SGHRS, CDR2 YFSETQ. The CDR3 region is CASSLLGVPDTQYF. The DNA of the CDR3 is TGCGCCAGCAGCTTGCTGGGGGTCCCAGATACGCAGTATTTT. The full variable domain, rest sourced from reference TRBV5-1 and TRBJ2-3, is KAGVTQTPRYLIKTRGQQVTLSCSPISGHRSVSWYQQTPGQGLQFLFEYFSETQRNKGNFPGRFSGRQFSNSRSEMNVSTLELGDSALYLCASSLLGVPDTQYFGPGTRLTVL.

The rearrangement uses TRBV7-8 and TRBJ2-7; D might be TRBD2 (5 bases). The V end was cut by 3 bases, the J end by 0 bases, with 6 bases between. CDR1 is SGHVS and CDR2 is FQNEAQ in the germline V gene. The CDR3 has 13 residues. Written as DNA, the CDR3 is TGTGCCAGCAGCTTCCGGGGCTCCTACGAGCAGTACTTC. Protein sequence: CASSFRGSYEQYF. Combining the CDR3 with reference TRBV7-8 and TRBJ2-7 gives the whole variable domain GAGVSQSPRYKVAKRGQDVALRCDPISGHVSLFWYQQALGQGPEFLTYFQNEAQLDKSGLPSDRFFAERPEGSVSTLKIQRTQQEDSAVYLCASSFRGSYEQYFGPGTRLTVT.

The gene calls are TRBV7-8 and TRBJ2-1; maybe TRBD2 (5 bases). This CDR3 has 13 residues. The germline V gene has CDR1 SGHVS and CDR2 FQNEAQ. The germline V and J ends were trimmed by 4 bases and 9 bases, with 13 bases remaining between them. CDR3 in DNA: TGTGCCAGCAGCTCGACTGGAGGCCTTGAGCAGTTCTTC. It specifies CASSSTGGLEQFF. Supplemented by reference TRBV7-8 and TRBJ2-1, the full variable domain reads GAGVSQSPRYKVAKRGQDVALRCDPISGHVSLFWYQQALGQGPEFLTYFQNEAQLDKSGLPSDRFFAERPEGSVSTLKIQRTQQEDSAVYLCASSSTGGLEQFFGPGTRLTVL.

The V gene is TRBV7-9, the J gene TRBJ2-3; D is ambiguous. This CDR3 spans 16 amino acids. V lost 0 bases, J lost 6 bases, and 16 bases lay in between. Germline lookup yields CDR1 SEHNR and CDR2 FQNEAQ (reference sequence). The CDR3 DNA follows: TGTGCCAGCAGCTTAGCGTTGGCTCCAGACGCGGATACGCAGTATTTT. This encodes CASSLALAPDADTQYF.

The J gene is TRBJ2-1, the V gene TRBV7-9; D is perhaps TRBD1 (6 bases). V was shortened by 3 bases and J by 8 bases, with 14 bases between the two germline ends. Germline V gene sequence: CDR1 SEHNR, CDR2 FQNEAQ (reference sequence). This CDR3 contains 14 residues. The CDR3 sequence: CASSFEQGQDEQFF. The CDR3 nucleotides read TGTGCCAGCAGCTTCGAGCAGGGGCAGGATGAGCAGTTCTTC. The variable domain in full, with the rest retrieved from reference TRBV7-9 and TRBJ2-1, is DTGVSQNPRHKITKRGQNVTFRCDPISEHNRLYWYRQTLGQGPEFLTYFQNEAQLEKSRLLSDRFSAERPKGSFSTLEIQRTEQGDSAMYLCASSFEQGQDEQFFGPGTRLTVL.

The chain has TRBV6-6 and TRBJ2-5, with a possible D match to TRBD1 (5 bases). Between the trimmed V and J ends, which lost 0 bases and 2 bases, there was a span of 13 bases. Germline assignment: CDR1 MNHNY and CDR2 SVGAGI (reference sequence). The CDR3 sequence is 16 residues long. CDR3 nucleotides: TGTGCCAGCAGTTACTCAAGGGGCGAATATCAAGAGACCCAGTACTTC. It yields the protein CASSYSRGEYQETQYF.

The J gene is TRBJ2-3, the V gene TRBV6-5; TRBD2 matches at 8 bases. Trimming at V came to 5 bases and at J to 0 bases, leaving 1 base not matched to a gene. Germline values: CDR1 MNHEY, CDR2 SVGAGI. This CDR3 contains 14 residues. DNA for the CDR3: TGTGCCAGCAGTAGCGGGAGTAGCACAGATACGCAGTATTTT. Protein product: CASSSGSSTDTQYF.

The CDR3 nucleotides read TGTGCCAGCAGCCTTGCAGGGGCTAGAGACTACGAGCAGTACTTC. This gives the protein CASSLAGARDYEQYF. The chain uses TRBV7-2 and TRBJ2-7; possibly TRBD1 for D (6 bases). CDR1 is SGHTA, CDR2 FQGNSA, per germline. The V end lost 5 bases, the J end lost 3 bases, and 17 bases lay between the germline ends. This CDR3 is 15 amino acids long.